This T cell receptor (beta chain) was recorded in a study of human T cells and chemical hapten exposure. Time point noted: pre-sensitization, week 0. Treatment meaning: therapeutic diphenylcyclopropenone sensitization with weekly scalp DPC. Blood collection happened ahead of applying each patch test. MiXCR, run by TCRdb on the RACE reads, gives a single entry per CDR3 protein. The data show roughly 120,000 distinct CDR3 sequences, 13% seen once. The material sequenced was whole blood, taken in connection with sensitization to the hapten diphenylcyclopropenone (DPC). This receptor was identified in a woman between 18 and 29 years old with alopecia areata. Some clones in this sample may be carry-over from other donors' samples.

CDR3 residues: CASRSGTGAVREQFF. CDR3 bases: TGTGCCAGCAGGTCCGGGACAGGGGCCGTTAGGGAGCAGTTCTTC. The gene calls are TRBV12-3 or TRBV12-4 and TRBJ2-1; 10 bases are shared with TRBD1. Unmatched junction bases numbered 12, after V lost 6 bases and J lost 10 bases. The CDR3 extends over 15 amino acids.